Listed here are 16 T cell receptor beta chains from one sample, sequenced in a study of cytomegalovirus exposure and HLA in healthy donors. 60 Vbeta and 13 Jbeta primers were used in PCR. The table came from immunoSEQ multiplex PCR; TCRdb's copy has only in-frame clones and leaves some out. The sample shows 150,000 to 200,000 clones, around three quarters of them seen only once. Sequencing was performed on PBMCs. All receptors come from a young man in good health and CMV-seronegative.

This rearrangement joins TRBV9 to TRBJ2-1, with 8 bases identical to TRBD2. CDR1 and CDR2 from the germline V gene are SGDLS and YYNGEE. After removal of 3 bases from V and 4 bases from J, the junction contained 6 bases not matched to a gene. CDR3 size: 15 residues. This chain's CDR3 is CASSARSGSYNEQFF. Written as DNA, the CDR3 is TGTGCCAGCAGCGCCCGAAGCGGGAGTTACAATGAGCAGTTCTTC.

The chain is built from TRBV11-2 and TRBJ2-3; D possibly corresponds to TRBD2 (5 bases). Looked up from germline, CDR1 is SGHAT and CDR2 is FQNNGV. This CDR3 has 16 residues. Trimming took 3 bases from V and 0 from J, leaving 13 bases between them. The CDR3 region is CASSFLGRDSTDTQYF. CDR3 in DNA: TGTGCCAGCAGCTTTCTTGGTCGGGATAGCACAGATACGCAGTATTTT.

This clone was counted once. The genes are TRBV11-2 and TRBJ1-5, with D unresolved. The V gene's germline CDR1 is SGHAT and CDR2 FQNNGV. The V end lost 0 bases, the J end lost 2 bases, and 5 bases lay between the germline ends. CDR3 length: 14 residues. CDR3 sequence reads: CASSLDSGNQPQHF. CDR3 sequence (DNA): TGTGCCAGCAGCTTAGACTCTGGCAATCAGCCCCAGCATTTT.

The CDR3, as DNA: TGTGCCAGCAGTTTCGACAGCACCTACGAGCAGTACTTC. This gives the protein CASSFDSTYEQYF. This chain joins TRBV28 and TRBJ2-7, with D possibly matching TRBD1 (5 bases). Looked up from germline, CDR1 is MDHEN and CDR2 is SYDVKM. The length of the CDR3 is 13 residues. V was pared by 3 bases and J by 2 bases, with 8 bases between.

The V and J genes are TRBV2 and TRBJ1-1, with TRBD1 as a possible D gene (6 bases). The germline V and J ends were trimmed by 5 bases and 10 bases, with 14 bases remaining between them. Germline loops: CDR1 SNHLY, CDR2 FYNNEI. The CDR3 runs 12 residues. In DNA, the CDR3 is TGTGCCAGCAGTTCGGGGGGCCTTCTAGCTTTCTTT. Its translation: CASSSGGLLAFF.

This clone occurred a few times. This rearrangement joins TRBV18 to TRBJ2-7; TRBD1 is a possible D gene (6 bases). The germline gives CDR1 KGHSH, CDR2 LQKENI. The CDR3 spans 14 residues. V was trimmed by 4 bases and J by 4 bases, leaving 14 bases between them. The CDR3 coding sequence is TGTGCCAGCTCACTTACCGACAGGTATTACGAGCAGTACTTC. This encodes CASSLTDRYYEQYF.

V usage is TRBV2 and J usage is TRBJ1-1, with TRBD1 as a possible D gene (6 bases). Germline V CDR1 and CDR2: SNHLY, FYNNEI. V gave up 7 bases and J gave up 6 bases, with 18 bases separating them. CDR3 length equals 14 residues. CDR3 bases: TGTGCCAGCACCCTGGGGGGGGCAAGGTCTGAAGCTTTCTTT. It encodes CASTLGGARSEAFF. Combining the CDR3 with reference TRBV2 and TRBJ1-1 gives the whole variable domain EPEVTQTPSHQVTQMGQEVILRCVPISNHLYFYWYRQILGQKVEFLVSFYNNEISEKSEIFDDQFSVERPDGSNFTLKIRSTKLEDSAMYFCASTLGGARSEAFFGQGTRLTVV.

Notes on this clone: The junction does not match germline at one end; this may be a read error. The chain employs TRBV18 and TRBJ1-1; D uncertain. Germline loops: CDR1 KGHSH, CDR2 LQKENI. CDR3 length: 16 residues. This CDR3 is CASSLIPGSRNAEAFF. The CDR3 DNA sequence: TGTGCCAGCTCACTCATACCCGGGTCAAGGAACGCTGAAGCTTTCTTT.

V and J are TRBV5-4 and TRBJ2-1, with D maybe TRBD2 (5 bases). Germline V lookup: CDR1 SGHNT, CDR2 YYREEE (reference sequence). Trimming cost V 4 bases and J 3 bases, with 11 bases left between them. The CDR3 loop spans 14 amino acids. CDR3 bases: TGTGCCAGCAGCCACGGGGAAGGCTACAATGAGCAGTTCTTC. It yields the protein CASSHGEGYNEQFF.

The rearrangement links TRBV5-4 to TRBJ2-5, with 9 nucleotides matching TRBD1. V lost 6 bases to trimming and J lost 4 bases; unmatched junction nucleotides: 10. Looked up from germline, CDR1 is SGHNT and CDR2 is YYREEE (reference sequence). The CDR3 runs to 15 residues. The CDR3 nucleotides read TGTGCCAGCACCACACAGGGGGCGCGGCGAGAGACCCAGTACTTC. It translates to CASTTQGARRETQYF.

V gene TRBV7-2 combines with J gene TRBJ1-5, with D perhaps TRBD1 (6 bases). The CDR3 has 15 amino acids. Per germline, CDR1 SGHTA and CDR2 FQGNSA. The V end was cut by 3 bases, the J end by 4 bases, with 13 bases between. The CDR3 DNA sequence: TGTGCCAGCAGCTTGGCCGGGACACCAAATCAGCCCCAGCATTTT. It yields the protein CASSLAGTPNQPQHF.

DNA for the CDR3: TGCGCCAGCAGACCTGGACAGGGGAACACTGAAGCTTTCTTT. As protein: CASRPGQGNTEAFF. The genes are TRBV5-1 and TRBJ1-1; TRBD1 matches 8 bases. This CDR3 spans 14 amino acids. The V segment lost 5 bases and the J segment 1 base; nucleotides outside the gene matches: 4. CDR1 is SGHRS, CDR2 YFSETQ, per germline.

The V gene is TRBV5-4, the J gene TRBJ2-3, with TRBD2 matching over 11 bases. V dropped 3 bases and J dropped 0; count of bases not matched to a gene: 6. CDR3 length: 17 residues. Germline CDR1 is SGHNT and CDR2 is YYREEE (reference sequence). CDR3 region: CASSSGLAGISTDTQYF. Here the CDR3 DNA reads TGTGCCAGCAGCTCCGGACTAGCGGGCATAAGCACAGATACGCAGTATTTT.

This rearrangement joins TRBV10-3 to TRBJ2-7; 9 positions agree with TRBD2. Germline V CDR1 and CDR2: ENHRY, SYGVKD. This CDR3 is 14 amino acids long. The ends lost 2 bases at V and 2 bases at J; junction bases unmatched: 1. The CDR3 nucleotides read TGTGCCATCAGTGAGGCTAGCGGGACCTACGAGCAGTACTTC. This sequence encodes CAISEASGTYEQYF.

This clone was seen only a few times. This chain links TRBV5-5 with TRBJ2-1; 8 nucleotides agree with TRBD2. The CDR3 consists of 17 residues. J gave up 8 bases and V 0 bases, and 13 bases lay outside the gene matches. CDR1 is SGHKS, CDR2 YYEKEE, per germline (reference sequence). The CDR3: CASSLGSGGPLLYEQFF. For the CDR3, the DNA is TGTGCCAGCAGCTTGGGGTCGGGAGGGCCCTTGTTGTATGAGCAGTTCTTC.

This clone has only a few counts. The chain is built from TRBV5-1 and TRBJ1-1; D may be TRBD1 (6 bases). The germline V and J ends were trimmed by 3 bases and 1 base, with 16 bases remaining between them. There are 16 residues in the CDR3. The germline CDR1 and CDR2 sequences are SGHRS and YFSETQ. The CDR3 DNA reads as TGCGCCAGCAGCTCGGTGGCAGGGGTTTCGAACACTGAAGCTTTCTTT. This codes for CASSSVAGVSNTEAFF.